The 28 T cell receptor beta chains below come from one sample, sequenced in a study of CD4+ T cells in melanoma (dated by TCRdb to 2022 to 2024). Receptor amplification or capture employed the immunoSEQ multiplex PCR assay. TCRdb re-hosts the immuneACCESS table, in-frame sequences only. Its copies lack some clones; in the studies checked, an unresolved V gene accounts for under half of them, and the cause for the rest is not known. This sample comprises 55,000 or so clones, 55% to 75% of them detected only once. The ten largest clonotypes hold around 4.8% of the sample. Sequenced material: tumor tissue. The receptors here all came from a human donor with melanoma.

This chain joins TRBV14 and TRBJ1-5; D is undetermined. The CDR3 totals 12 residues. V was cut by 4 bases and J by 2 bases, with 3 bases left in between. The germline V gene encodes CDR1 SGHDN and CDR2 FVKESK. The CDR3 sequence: CASSLGNQPQHF. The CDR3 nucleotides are TGTGCCAGCAGCCTCGGCAATCAGCCCCAGCATTTT.

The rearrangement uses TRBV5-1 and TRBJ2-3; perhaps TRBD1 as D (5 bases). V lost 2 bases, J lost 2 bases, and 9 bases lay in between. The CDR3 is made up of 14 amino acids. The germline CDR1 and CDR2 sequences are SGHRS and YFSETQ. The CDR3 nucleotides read TGCGCCAGCAGCTTAACAGGTTCCACAGATACGCAGTATTTT. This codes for CASSLTGSTDTQYF. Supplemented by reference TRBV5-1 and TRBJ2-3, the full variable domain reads KAGVTQTPRYLIKTRGQQVTLSCSPISGHRSVSWYQQTPGQGLQFLFEYFSETQRNKGNFPGRFSGRQFSNSRSEMNVSTLELGDSALYLCASSLTGSTDTQYFGPGTRLTVL.

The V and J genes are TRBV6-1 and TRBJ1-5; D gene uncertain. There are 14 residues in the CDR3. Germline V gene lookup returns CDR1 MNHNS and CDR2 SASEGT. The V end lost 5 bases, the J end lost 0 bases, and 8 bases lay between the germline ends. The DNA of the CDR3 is TGTGCCAGCAGTAATATAGTTAGCAATCAGCCCCAGCATTTT. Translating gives CASSNIVSNQPQHF.

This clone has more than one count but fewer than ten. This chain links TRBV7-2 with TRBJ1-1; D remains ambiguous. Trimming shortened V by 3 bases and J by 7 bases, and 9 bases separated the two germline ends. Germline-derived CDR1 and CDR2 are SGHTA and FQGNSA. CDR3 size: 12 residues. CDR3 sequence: CASSFNGVEAFF. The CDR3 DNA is TGTGCCAGCAGCTTTAACGGTGTTGAAGCTTTCTTT.

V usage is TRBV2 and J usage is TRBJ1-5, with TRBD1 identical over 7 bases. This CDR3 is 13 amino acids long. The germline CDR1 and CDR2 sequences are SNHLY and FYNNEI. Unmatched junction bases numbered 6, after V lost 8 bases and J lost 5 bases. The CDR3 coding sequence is TGTGCCAGCCTAGGACAGGTGGATCAGCCCCAGCATTTT. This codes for CASLGQVDQPQHF.

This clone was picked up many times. CDR3: CASSFTGAEQYF. The CDR3 DNA sequence: TGTGCCAGCAGTTTCACAGGGGCCGAGCAGTACTTC. V is TRBV27 and J is TRBJ2-7; the match to TRBD1 covers 7 bases. The CDR3 runs to 12 residues. CDR1 and CDR2 from the germline V gene are MNHEY and SMNVEV (reference sequence). With 3 bases clipped from V and 6 bases from J, the junction kept 2 bases outside the gene matches.

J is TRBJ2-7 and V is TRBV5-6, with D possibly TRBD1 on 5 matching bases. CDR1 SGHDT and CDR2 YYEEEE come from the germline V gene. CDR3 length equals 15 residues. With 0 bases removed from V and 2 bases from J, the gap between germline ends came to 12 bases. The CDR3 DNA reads TGTGCCAGCAGCTTGGTTCAGGGCCCACCCTACGAGCAGTACTTC. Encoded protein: CASSLVQGPPYEQYF.

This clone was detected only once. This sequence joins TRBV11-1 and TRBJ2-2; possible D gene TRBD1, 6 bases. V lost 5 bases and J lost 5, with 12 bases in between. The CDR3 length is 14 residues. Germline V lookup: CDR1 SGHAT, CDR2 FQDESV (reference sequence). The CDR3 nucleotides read TGTGCCAGCAGCCCCCACGGACAGACCGGGGAGCTGTTTTTT. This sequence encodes CASSPHGQTGELFF.

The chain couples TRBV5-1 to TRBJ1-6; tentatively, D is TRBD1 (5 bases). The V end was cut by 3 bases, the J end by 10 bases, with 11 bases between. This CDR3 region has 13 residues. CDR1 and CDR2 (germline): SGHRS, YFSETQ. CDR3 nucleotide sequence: TGCGCCAGCAGCTCCGACAGAGACTCACCCCTCCACTTT. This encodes CASSSDRDSPLHF.

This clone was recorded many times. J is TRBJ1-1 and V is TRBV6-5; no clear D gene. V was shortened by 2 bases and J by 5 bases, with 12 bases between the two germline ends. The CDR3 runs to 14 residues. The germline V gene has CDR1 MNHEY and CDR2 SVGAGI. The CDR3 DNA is TGTGCCAGCAGTTACGGCGCGAGTGGGACTGAAGCTTTCTTT. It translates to CASSYGASGTEAFF.

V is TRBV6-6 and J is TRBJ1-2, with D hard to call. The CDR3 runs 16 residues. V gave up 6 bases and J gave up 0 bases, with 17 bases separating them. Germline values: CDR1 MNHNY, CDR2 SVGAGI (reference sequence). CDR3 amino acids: CASRGSRVSPNYGYTF. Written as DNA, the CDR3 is TGTGCCAGCAGGGGGTCTAGGGTTTCACCTAACTATGGCTACACCTTC.

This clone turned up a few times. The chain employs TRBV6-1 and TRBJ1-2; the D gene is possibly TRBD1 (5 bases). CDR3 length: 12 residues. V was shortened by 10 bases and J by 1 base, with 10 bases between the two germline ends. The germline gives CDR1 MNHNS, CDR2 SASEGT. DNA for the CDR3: TGTGCCACGCGAGGGGATAACTATGGCTACACCTTC. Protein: CATRGDNYGYTF.

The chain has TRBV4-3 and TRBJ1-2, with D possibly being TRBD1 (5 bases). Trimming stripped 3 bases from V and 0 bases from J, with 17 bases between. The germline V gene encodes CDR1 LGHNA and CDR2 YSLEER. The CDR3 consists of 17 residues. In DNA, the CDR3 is TGCGCCAGCAGCCAGGGCTATGTGGCAGGGACTAACTATGGCTACACCTTC. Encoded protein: CASSQGYVAGTNYGYTF.

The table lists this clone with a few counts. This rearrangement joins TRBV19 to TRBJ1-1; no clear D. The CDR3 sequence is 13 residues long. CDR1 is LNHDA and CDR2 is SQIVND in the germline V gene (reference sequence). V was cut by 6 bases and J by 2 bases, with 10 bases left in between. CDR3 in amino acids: CASSQALNTEAFF. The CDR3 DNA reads TGTGCCAGTAGCCAGGCCCTCAACACTGAAGCTTTCTTT. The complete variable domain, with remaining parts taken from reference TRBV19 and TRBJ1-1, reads DGGITQSPKYLFRKEGQNVTLSCEQNLNHDAMYWYRQDPGQGLRLIYYSQIVNDFQKGDIAEGYSVSREKKESFPLTVTSAQKNPTAFYLCASSQALNTEAFFGQGTRLTVV.

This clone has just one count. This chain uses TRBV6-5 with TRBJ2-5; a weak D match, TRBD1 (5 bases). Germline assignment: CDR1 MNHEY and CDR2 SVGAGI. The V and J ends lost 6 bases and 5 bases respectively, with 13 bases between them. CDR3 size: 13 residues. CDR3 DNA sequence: TGTGCCAGCAGGGCAGGGCTTGTTGAGACCCAGTACTTC. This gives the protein CASRAGLVETQYF.

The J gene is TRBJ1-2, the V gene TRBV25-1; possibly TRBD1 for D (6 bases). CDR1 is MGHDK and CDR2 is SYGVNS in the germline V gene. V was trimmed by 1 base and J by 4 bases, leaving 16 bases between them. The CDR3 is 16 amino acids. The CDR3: CASSEFGGGAGYGYTF. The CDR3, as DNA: TGTGCCAGCAGTGAATTTGGGGGGGGCGCGGGCTATGGCTACACCTTC.

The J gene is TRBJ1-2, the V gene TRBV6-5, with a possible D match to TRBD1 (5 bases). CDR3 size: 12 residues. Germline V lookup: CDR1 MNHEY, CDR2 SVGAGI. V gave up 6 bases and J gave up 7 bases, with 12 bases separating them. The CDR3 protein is CASSEPGGGYTF. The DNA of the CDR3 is TGTGCCAGCAGCGAGCCCGGGGGTGGCTACACCTTC.

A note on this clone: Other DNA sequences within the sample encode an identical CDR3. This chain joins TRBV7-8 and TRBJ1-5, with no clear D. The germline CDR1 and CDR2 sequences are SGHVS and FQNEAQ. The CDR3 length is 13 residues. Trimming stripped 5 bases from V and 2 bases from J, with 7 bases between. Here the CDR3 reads CASSPGGNQPQHF. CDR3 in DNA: TGTGCCAGCAGCCCTGGGGGCAATCAGCCCCAGCATTTT.

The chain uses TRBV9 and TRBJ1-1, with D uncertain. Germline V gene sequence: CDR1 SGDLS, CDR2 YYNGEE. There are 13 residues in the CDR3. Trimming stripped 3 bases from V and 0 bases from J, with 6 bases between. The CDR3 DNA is TGTGCCAGCAGCGCGACGATGAACACTGAAGCTTTCTTT. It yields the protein CASSATMNTEAFF. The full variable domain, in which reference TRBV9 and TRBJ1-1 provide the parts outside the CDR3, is DSGVTQTPKHLITATGQRVTLRCSPRSGDLSVYWYQQSLDQGLQFLIQYYNGEERAKGNILERFSAQQFPDLHSELNLSSLELGDSALYFCASSATMNTEAFFGQGTRLTVV.

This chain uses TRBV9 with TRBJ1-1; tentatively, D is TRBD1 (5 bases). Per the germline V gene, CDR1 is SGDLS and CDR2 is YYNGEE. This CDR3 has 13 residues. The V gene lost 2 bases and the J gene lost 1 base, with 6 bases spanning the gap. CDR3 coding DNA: TGTGCCAGCAGCGTTACAGGGAACACTGAAGCTTTCTTT. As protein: CASSVTGNTEAFF.

CDR3 residues: CASWRGGYGYTF. CDR3 bases: TGTGCCAGTTGGAGAGGGGGCTATGGCTACACCTTC. This chain uses TRBV25-1 with TRBJ1-2; D is perhaps TRBD1 (6 bases). V was trimmed by 9 bases and J by 4 bases, leaving 12 bases between them. Germline CDR1 is MGHDK and CDR2 is SYGVNS. This CDR3 comprises 12 residues.

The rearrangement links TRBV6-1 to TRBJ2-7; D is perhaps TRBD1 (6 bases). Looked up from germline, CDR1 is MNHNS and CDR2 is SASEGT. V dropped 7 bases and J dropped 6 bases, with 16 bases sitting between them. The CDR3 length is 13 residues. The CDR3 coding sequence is TGTGCCAGCAAGGGGACACCGTCCCCCGAGCAGTACTTC. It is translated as CASKGTPSPEQYF.

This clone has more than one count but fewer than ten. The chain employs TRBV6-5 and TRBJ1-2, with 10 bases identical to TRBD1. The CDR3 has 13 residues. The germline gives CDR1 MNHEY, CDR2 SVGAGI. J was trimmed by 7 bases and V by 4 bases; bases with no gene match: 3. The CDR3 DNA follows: TGTGCCAGCAGTTTCGACAGGGGGCTTGGCTACACCTTC. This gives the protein CASSFDRGLGYTF.

In nucleotides, the CDR3 is TGTGCCAGCAGCTTGGTTCAGGGTGGTTTCTTTGGCTACACCTTC. Encoded protein: CASSLVQGGFFGYTF. V is TRBV5-5 and J is TRBJ1-2; TRBD1 might be the D (5 bases). The CDR3 is 15 amino acids. V dropped 0 bases and J dropped 7 bases, with 16 bases sitting between them. In germline, CDR1 is SGHKS, CDR2 YYEKEE (reference sequence).

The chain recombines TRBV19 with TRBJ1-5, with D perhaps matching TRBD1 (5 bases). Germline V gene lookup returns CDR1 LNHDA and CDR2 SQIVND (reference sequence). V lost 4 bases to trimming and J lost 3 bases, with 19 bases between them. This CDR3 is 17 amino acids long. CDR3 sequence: CASSKGSGSAVNQPQHF. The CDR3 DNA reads TGTGCCAGTAGTAAGGGGAGCGGGTCTGCGGTCAATCAGCCCCAGCATTTT.

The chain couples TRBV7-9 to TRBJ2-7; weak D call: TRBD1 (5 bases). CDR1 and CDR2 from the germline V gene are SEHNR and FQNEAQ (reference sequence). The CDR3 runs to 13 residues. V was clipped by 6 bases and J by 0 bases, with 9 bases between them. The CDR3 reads CASRGVSSYEQYF. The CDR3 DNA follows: TGTGCCAGCAGAGGGGTCAGCTCCTACGAGCAGTACTTC.

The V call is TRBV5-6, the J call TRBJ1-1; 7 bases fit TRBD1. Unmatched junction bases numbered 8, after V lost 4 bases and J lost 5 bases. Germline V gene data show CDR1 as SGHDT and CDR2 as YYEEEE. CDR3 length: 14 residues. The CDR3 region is CASSDQGGPTEAFF. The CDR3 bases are TGTGCCAGCAGCGATCAGGGGGGGCCAACTGAAGCTTTCTTT.

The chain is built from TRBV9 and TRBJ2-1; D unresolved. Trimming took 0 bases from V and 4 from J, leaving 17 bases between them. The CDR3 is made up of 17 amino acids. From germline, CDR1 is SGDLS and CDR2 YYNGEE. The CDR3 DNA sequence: TGTGCCAGCAGCGTAGCGGGCCTACCTGCCCCGTACAATGAGCAGTTCTTC. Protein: CASSVAGLPAPYNEQFF.